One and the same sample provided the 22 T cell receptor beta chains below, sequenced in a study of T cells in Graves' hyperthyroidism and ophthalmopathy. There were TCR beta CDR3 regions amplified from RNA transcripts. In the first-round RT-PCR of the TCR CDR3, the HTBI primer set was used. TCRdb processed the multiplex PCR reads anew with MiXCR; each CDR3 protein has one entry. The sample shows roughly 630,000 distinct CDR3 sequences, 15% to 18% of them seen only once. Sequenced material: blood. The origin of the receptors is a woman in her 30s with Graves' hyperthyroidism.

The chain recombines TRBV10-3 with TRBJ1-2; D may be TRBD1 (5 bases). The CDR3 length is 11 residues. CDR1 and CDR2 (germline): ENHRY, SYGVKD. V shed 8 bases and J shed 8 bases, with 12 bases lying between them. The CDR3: CAIGQGAGYTF. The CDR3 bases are TGTGCCATCGGTCAGGGTGCGGGCTACACCTTC.

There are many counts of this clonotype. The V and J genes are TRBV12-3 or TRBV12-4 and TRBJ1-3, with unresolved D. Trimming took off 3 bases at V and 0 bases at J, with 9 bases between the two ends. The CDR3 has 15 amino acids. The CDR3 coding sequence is TGTGCCAGCAGTTTCGGGCAAAGCTCTGGAAACACCATATATTTT. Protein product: CASSFGQSSGNTIYF.

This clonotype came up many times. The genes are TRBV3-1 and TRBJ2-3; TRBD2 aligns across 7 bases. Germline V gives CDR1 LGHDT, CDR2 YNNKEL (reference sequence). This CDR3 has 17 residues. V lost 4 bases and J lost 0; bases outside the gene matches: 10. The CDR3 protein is CASSPNRGGRSTDTQYF. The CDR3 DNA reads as TGTGCCAGCAGCCCCAATCGTGGCGGGAGAAGCACAGATACGCAGTATTTT.

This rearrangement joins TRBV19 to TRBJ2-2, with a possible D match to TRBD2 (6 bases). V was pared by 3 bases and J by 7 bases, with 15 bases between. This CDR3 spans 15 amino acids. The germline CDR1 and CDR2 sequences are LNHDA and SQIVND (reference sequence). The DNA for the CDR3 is TGTGCCAGTAGTATCTCATCGGGAGTGTACGGGGAGCTGTTTTTT. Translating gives CASSISSGVYGELFF.

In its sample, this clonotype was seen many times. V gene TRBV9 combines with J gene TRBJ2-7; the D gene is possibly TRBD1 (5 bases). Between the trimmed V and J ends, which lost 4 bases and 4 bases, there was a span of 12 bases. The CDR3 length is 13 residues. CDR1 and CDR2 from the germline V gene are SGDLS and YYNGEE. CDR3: CASSPQGIYEQYF. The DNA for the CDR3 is TGTGCCAGCAGCCCCCAGGGAATATACGAGCAGTACTTC.

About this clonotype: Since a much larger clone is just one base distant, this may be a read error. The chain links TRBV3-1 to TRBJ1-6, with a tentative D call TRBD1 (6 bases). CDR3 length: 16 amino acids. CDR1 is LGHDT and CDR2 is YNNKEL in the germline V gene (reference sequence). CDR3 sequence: CASSLRVGAYNSLLHF. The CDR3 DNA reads TGTGCCAGCAGCCTAAGGGTGGGGGCCTATAATTCACTCCTCCACTTT. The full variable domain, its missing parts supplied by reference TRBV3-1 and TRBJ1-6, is DTAVSQTPKYLVTQMGNDKSIKCEQNLGHDTMYWYKQDSKKFLKIMFSYNNKELIINETVPNRFSPKSPDKAHLNLHINSLELGDSAVYFCASSLRVGAYNSLLHFGNGTRLTVT.

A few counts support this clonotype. Written as DNA, the CDR3 is TGTGCCAGCAGAATAGGGACCGTACGTAGCAATCAGCCCCAGCATTTT. It yields the protein CASRIGTVRSNQPQHF. V and J are TRBV6-1 and TRBJ1-5; perhaps TRBD1 as D (5 bases). The CDR3 has 16 amino acids. V gave up 6 bases and J gave up 0 bases, with 15 bases separating them. The germline gives CDR1 MNHNS, CDR2 SASEGT.

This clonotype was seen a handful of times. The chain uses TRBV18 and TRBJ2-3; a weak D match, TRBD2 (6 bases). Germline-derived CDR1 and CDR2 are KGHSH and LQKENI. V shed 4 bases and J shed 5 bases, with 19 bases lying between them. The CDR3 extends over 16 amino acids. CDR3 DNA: TGTGCCAGCTCACTCGAGCCCCCCCTCGGGGGAGATACGCAGTATTTT. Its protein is CASSLEPPLGGDTQYF.

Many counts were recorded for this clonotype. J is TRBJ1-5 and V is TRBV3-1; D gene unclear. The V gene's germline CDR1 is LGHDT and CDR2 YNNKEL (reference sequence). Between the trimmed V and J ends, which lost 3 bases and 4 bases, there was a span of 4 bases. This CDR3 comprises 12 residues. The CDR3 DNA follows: TGTGCCAGCAGCCAGACAAATCAGCCCCAGCATTTT. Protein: CASSQTNQPQHF. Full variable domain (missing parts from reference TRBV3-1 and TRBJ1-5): DTAVSQTPKYLVTQMGNDKSIKCEQNLGHDTMYWYKQDSKKFLKIMFSYNNKELIINETVPNRFSPKSPDKAHLNLHINSLELGDSAVYFCASSQTNQPQHFGDGTRLSIL.

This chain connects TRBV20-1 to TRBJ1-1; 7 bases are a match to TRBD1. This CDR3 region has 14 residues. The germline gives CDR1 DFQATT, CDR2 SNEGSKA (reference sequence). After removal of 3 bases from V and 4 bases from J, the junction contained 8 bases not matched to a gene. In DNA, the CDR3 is TGCAGTGCTAGCCGGGACAGCATGAGCACTGAAGCTTTCTTT. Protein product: CSASRDSMSTEAFF.

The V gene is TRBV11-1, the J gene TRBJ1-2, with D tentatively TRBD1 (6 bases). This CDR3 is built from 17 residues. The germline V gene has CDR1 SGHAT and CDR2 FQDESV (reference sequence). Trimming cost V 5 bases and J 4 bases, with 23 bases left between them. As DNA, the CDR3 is TGTGCCAGCAGCCAAGAAGAACACAGGGCTCCTATCTATGGCTACACCTTC. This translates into CASSQEEHRAPIYGYTF.

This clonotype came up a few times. The CDR3 protein is CSARDRDRFSNQPQHF. CDR3 nucleotide sequence: TGCAGTGCTAGAGATAGGGACAGGTTCAGCAATCAGCCCCAGCATTTT. This rearrangement joins TRBV20-1 to TRBJ1-5; 8 bases agree with TRBD1. The CDR3 totals 16 residues. Germline CDR1 and CDR2: DFQATT and SNEGSKA (reference sequence). Unmatched junction bases numbered 5, after V lost 0 bases and J lost 1 base.

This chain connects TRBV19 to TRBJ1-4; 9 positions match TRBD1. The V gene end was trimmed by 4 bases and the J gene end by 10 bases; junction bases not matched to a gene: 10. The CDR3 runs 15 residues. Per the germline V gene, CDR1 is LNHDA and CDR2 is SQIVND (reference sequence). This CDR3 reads CASSTPGQGIGKLFF. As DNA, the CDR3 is TGTGCCAGTAGTACTCCGGGACAGGGAATCGGAAAACTGTTTTTT.

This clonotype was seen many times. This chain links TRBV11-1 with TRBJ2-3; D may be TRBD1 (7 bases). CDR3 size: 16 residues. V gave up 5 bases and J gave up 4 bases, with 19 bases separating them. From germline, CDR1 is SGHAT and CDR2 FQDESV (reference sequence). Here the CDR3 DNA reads TGTGCCAGCAGCGGAGGGGCAACAGGGGTGGCAGATACGCAGTATTTT. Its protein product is CASSGGATGVADTQYF.

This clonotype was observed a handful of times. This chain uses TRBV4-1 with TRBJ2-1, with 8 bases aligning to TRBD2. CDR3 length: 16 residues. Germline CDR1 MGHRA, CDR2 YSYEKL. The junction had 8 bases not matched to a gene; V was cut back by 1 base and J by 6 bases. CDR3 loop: CASSQATGLGSNEQFF. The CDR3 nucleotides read TGCGCCAGCAGCCAAGCGACGGGACTAGGGAGCAATGAGCAGTTCTTC.

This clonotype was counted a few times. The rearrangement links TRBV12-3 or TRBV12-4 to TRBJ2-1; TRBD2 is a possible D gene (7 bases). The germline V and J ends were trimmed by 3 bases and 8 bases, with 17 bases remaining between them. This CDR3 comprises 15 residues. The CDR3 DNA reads TGTGCCAGCAGTTTCGGGGGGCGGGAGTTCGATGAGCAGTTCTTC. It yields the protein CASSFGGREFDEQFF.

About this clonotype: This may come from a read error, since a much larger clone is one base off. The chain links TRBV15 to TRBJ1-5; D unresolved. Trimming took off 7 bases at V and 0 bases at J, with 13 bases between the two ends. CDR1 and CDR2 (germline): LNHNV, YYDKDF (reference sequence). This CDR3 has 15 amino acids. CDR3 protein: CATKVRLDSNQPQHF. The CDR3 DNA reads TGTGCCACCAAGGTGAGACTAGATAGCAATCAGCCCCAGCATTTT.

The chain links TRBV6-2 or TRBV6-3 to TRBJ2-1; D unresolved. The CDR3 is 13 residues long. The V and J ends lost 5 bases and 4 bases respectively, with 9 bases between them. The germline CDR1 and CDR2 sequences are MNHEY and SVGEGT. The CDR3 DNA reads TGTGCCAGCAGTCAAGTCGAATACAATGAGCAGTTCTTC. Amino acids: CASSQVEYNEQFF.

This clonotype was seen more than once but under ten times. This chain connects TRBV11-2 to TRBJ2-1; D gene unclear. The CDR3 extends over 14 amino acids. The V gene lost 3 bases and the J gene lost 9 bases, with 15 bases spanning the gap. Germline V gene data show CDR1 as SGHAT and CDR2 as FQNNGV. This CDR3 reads CASSFSPSLSEQFF. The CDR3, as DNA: TGTGCCAGCAGCTTTTCGCCGAGCTTGAGTGAGCAGTTCTTC.

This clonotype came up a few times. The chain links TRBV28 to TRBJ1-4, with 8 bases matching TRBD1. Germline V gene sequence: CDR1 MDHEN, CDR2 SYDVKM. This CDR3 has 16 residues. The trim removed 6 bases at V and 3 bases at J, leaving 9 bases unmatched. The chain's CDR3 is CASRSPPGGSNEKLFF. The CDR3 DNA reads TGTGCCAGCAGATCCCCCCCAGGGGGCTCTAATGAAAAACTGTTTTTT.

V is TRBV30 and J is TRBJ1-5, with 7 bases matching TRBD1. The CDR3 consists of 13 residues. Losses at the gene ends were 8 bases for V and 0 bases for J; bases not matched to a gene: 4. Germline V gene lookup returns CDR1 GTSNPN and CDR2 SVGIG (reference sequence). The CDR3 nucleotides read TGTGCCGGCGGGACAGTTAGCAATCAGCCCCAGCATTTT. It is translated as CAGGTVSNQPQHF.

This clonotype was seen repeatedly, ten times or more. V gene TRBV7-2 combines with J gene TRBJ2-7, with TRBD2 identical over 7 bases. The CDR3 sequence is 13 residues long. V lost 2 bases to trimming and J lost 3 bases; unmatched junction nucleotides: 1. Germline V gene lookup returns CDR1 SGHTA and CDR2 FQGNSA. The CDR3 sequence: CASSLSGIYEQYF. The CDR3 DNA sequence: TGTGCCAGCAGCTTAAGCGGGATCTACGAGCAGTACTTC. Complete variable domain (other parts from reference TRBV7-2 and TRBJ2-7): GAGVSQSPSNKVTEKGKDVELRCDPISGHTALYWYRQSLGQGLEFLIYFQGNSAPDKSGLPSDRFSAERTGGSVSTLTIQRTQQEDSAVYLCASSLSGIYEQYFGPGTRLTVT.